Each of the 18 T cell receptor beta chains below was sequenced from the same sample in a study of blood T cell repertoires in COVID-19. Only in-frame clones appear in the TCRdb table, and some are missing; sequencing was by immunoSEQ multiplex PCR. The table records fewer than 250,000 clones, about 89% of them present only once. The sequencing sample was made of peripheral blood. The origin of the receptors is a woman between 55 and 75 years old who had recovered from COVID-19.

The chain combines TRBV7-9 with TRBJ2-3; 7 nucleotides align to TRBD2. This CDR3 has 13 residues. Germline assignment: CDR1 SEHNR and CDR2 FQNEAQ (reference sequence). The junction had 1 base not matched to a gene; V was cut back by 1 base and J by 6 bases. CDR3 amino acids: CASSLVGGDTQYF. Written as DNA, the CDR3 is TGTGCCAGCAGCTTAGTGGGGGGGGATACGCAGTATTTT.

This chain links TRBV5-4 with TRBJ1-3; D uncertain. The CDR3 runs to 16 residues. Germline CDR1 SGHNT, CDR2 YYREEE (reference sequence). The V end lost 3 bases, the J end lost 1 base, and 14 bases lay between the germline ends. This CDR3 reads CASSSGGVNSGNTIYF. The CDR3 coding sequence is TGTGCCAGCAGCTCCGGCGGGGTCAATTCTGGAAACACCATATATTTT. The whole variable domain, remainder taken from reference TRBV5-4 and TRBJ1-3, is ETGVTQSPTHLIKTRGQQVTLRCSSQSGHNTVSWYQQALGQGPQFIFQYYREEENGRGNFPPRFSGLQFPNYSSELNVNALELDDSALYLCASSSGGVNSGNTIYFGEGSWLTVV.

The chain is built from TRBV11-2 and TRBJ1-1, with D possibly TRBD1 on 6 matching bases. Trimming took 6 bases from V and 0 from J, leaving 11 bases between them. CDR1 and CDR2 from the germline V gene are SGHAT and FQNNGV. There are 14 residues in the CDR3. The CDR3 loop is CASRWDNMNTEAFF. The CDR3 nucleotides read TGTGCCAGCAGATGGGACAACATGAACACTGAAGCTTTCTTT.

The chain employs TRBV9 and TRBJ2-1; perhaps TRBD2 as D (5 bases). CDR1 SGDLS and CDR2 YYNGEE come from the germline V gene. The CDR3 has 15 amino acids. The V end lost 0 bases, the J end lost 5 bases, and 12 bases lay between the germline ends. The CDR3: CASSVGGPSHNEQFF. CDR3 nucleotide sequence: TGTGCCAGCAGCGTAGGCGGGCCTTCCCACAATGAGCAGTTCTTC.

This clone was recorded a few times. V gene TRBV12-3 or TRBV12-4 combines with J gene TRBJ1-2; D uncertain. This CDR3 is 12 amino acids long. V was clipped by 3 bases and J by 7 bases, with 9 bases between them. The CDR3 DNA reads TGTGCCAGCAGTTTCGCCACGGGTGGCTACACCTTC. Residues: CASSFATGGYTF.

The gene calls are TRBV5-5 and TRBJ2-7; D perhaps matches TRBD2 (5 bases). V lost 0 bases, J lost 1 base, and 14 bases lay in between. This CDR3 region has 16 residues. Germline V CDR1 and CDR2: SGHKS, YYEKEE (reference sequence). CDR3 DNA: TGTGCCAGCAGCTTGGACGCGGACTTGGGGTCCTACGAGCAGTACTTC. Amino acid sequence: CASSLDADLGSYEQYF.

The chain joins TRBV7-8 to TRBJ1-1; 8 bases align to TRBD1. With 5 bases clipped from V and 3 bases from J, the junction kept 8 bases outside the gene matches. CDR1 and CDR2 from the germline V gene are SGHVS and FQNEAQ. The CDR3 is made up of 15 amino acids. The CDR3 reads CASSPRTGWDTEAFF. Written as DNA, the CDR3 is TGTGCCAGCAGCCCCCGGACAGGGTGGGACACTGAAGCTTTCTTT. Together with reference TRBV7-8 and TRBJ1-1, the CDR3 gives the full variable domain: GAGVSQSPRYKVAKRGQDVALRCDPISGHVSLFWYQQALGQGPEFLTYFQNEAQLDKSGLPSDRFFAERPEGSVSTLKIQRTQQEDSAVYLCASSPRTGWDTEAFFGQGTRLTVV.

CDR3 protein: CASSLVKETQYF. The CDR3 nucleotides read TGTGCCAGCAGCTTAGTAAAAGAGACCCAGTACTTC. This chain joins TRBV13 and TRBJ2-5; D uncertain. Looked up from germline, CDR1 is PRHDT and CDR2 is FYEKMQ (reference sequence). This CDR3 has 12 amino acids. Trimming stripped 1 base from V and 3 bases from J, with 3 bases between.

This clone was seen only a few times. This chain uses TRBV6-2 or TRBV6-3 with TRBJ2-3; D unresolved. The germline V gene has CDR1 MNHEY and CDR2 SVGEGT. The ends were cut back, 0 bases at V and 1 base at J, with 8 bases in the middle. The CDR3 contains 15 residues. The CDR3 loop reads CASSYSGRRTDTQYF. CDR3 coding DNA: TGTGCCAGCAGTTACTCGGGCAGGCGCACAGATACGCAGTATTTT.

The chain combines TRBV10-3 with TRBJ1-1; 11 nucleotides align to TRBD1. The V segment lost 3 bases and the J segment 7 bases; nucleotides outside the gene matches: 10. Germline V CDR1 and CDR2: ENHRY, SYGVKD. The CDR3 contains 16 residues. The CDR3 bases are TGTGCCATCAGTGATACCGGGACAGGGGGATATTATGAAGCTTTCTTT. As protein: CAISDTGTGGYYEAFF.

This clone appeared a single time. V is TRBV10-3 and J is TRBJ2-3; D might be TRBD1 (6 bases). CDR1 is ENHRY and CDR2 is SYGVKD in the germline V gene. Trimming removed 6 bases from V and 1 base from J, with 11 bases in between. The CDR3 sequence is 14 residues long. CDR3 protein: CAISEQGRTDTQYF. The CDR3 coding sequence is TGTGCCATCAGCGAACAGGGACGCACAGATACGCAGTATTTT.

The CDR3 is CASSQIGGTYNEQFF. The CDR3 coding sequence is TGTGCCAGCAGCCAGATCGGGGGAACCTACAATGAGCAGTTCTTC. This rearrangement joins TRBV7-9 to TRBJ2-1, with TRBD2 as a possible D gene (6 bases). Trimming took 5 bases from V and 2 from J, leaving 13 bases between them. This CDR3 region has 15 residues. The germline V gene encodes CDR1 SEHNR and CDR2 FQNEAQ (reference sequence).

CDR3 sequence (DNA): TGTGCCAGCAGCGCCAGGGCTTACGAGCAGTACTTC. Encoded protein: CASSARAYEQYF. This chain joins TRBV6-2 or TRBV6-3 and TRBJ2-7, with TRBD1 as a possible D gene (5 bases). Germline V gene lookup returns CDR1 MNHEY and CDR2 SVGEGT. This CDR3 is built from 12 residues. The V end lost 6 bases, the J end lost 4 bases, and 10 bases lay between the germline ends.

The chain is built from TRBV5-4 and TRBJ2-3; 11 nucleotides line up with TRBD2. This CDR3 spans 16 amino acids. J lost 3 bases, V lost 4 bases, and 7 bases had no gene match. Germline V CDR1 and CDR2: SGHNT, YYREEE (reference sequence). The CDR3 bases are TGTGCCAGCAGCCGTAGCGGGGGGGCAGGAACAGATACGCAGTATTTT. Translating it yields CASSRSGGAGTDTQYF. Using reference TRBV5-4 and TRBJ2-3 for the parts outside the CDR3, the full variable domain is ETGVTQSPTHLIKTRGQQVTLRCSSQSGHNTVSWYQQALGQGPQFIFQYYREEENGRGNFPPRFSGLQFPNYSSELNVNALELDDSALYLCASSRSGGAGTDTQYFGPGTRLTVL.

This clone was detected only a few times. V usage is TRBV19 and J usage is TRBJ1-2; 8 bases map to TRBD1. V shed 5 bases, J shed 4 bases, and the junction held 12 bases outside the gene matches. The length of the CDR3 is 16 residues. Germline loops: CDR1 LNHDA, CDR2 SQIVND (reference sequence). Here the CDR3 DNA reads TGTGCCAGTAGTTCCTACCTCGGACAGGGACCCTATGGCTACACCTTC. Amino acid sequence: CASSSYLGQGPYGYTF.

This clone was seen a single time. The chain couples TRBV3-1 (or the pseudogene TRBV3-2) to TRBJ1-6; possible D gene TRBD1, 5 bases. CDR1 is LGHDT and CDR2 is YNNKEL in the germline V gene (reference sequence). Trimming left V 3 bases short and J 7 bases short, with 10 bases between. The CDR3 consists of 14 residues. The CDR3 DNA is TGTGCCAGCAGCCACGGGGGGGACAATTCACCCCTCCACTTT. Translating gives CASSHGGDNSPLHF.

This chain links TRBV3-1 (or the pseudogene TRBV3-2) with TRBJ1-2; a weak D match, TRBD1 (5 bases). V gave up 4 bases and J gave up 4 bases, with 19 bases separating them. Germline CDR1 reads LGHDT; CDR2 reads YNNKEL (reference sequence). The CDR3 is 16 residues long. The CDR3 sequence is CASSRGTPFGGYGYTF. The CDR3 nucleotides are TGTGCCAGCAGCCGCGGGACTCCCTTCGGCGGCTATGGCTACACCTTC.

About this clone: One junction end does not reproduce the germline sequence, and a read error may be involved. This chain joins TRBV4-1 and TRBJ2-1, with TRBD1 identical over 7 bases. Germline V gene data show CDR1 as MGHRA and CDR2 as YSYEKL. The CDR3 consists of 13 residues. CDR3 sequence: CASSQGEDRQSIF. Here the CDR3 DNA reads TGCGCCAGCAGCCAAGGAGAGGACAGGCAGTCGATCTTC.